The T cell receptor beta chain under discussion was sequenced for a study of monozygotic twins with inflammatory bowel disease. A remark on this clonotype: The antigen remains undetermined.

CDR3 size: 15 residues. Germline CDR1 and CDR2: DFQATT and SNEGSKA (reference sequence). Points from the study as a whole: By inverse Simpson index, TCRbeta diversity was lower in IBD patients than in healthy co-twins. Nothing supported a single strong signal or clonotype that was associated with IBD.

Researchers generated cDNA in eight separate reactions per sample. Reanalyzing the 5' RACE reads, TCRdb keeps one entry per CDR3 protein, without DNA. The repertoire shows more than 120,000 distinct CDR3 sequences; the top ten hold less than 2.5%. This sequence originates from a human donor with ulcerative colitis or Crohn's disease, or a healthy co-twin of an affected twin (not recorded which). This chain connects TRBV20-1 to TRBJ2-2; TCRdb proposes TRBD1, but this gene call is untestable without DNA. Sample: blood. CDR3 region: CSAVAGLPSTGELFF.